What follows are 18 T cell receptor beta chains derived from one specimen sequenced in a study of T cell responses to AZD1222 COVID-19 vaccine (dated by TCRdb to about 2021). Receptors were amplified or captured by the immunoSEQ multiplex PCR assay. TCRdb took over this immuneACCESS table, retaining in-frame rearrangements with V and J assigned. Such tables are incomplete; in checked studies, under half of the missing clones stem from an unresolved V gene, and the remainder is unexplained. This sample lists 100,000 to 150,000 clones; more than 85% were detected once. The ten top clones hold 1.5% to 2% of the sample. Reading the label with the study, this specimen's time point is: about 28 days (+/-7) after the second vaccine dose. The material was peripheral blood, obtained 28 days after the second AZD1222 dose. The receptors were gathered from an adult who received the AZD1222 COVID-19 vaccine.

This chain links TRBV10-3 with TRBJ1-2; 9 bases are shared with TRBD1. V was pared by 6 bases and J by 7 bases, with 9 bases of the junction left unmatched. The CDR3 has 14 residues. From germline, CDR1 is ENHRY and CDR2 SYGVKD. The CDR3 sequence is CAISPRDRASGYTF. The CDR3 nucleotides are TGTGCCATCAGCCCCCGGGACAGGGCCAGTGGCTACACCTTC.

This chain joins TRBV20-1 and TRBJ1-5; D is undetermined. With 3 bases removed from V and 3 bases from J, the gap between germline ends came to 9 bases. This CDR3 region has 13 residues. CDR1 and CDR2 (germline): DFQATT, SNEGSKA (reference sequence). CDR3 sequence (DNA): TGCAGTGCTAGTTCAGGAATCAATCAGCCCCAGCATTTT. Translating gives CSASSGINQPQHF.

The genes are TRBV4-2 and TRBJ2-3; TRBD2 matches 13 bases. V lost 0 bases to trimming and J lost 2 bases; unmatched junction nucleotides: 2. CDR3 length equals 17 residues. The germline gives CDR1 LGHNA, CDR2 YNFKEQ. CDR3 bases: TGTGCCAGCAGCCAAGACGGGACTAGCGGGAACACAGATACGCAGTATTTT. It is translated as CASSQDGTSGNTDTQYF.

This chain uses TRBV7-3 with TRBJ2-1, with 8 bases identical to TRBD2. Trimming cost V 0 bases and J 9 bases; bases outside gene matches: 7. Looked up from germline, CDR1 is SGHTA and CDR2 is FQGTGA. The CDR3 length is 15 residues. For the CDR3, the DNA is TGTGCCAGCAGCTTAACGGGACTAGGCAATGGTGAGCAGTTCTTC. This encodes CASSLTGLGNGEQFF.

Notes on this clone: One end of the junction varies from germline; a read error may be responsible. The CDR3, as DNA: TGCGCCAGCAGCTATTACAGGGAACGGGCGGTCTTC. Its translation: CASSYYRERAVF. This rearrangement joins TRBV5-1 to TRBJ2-1, with D maybe TRBD1 (6 bases). CDR3 length: 12 amino acids. CDR1 SGHRS and CDR2 YFSETQ come from the germline V gene. Based on the CDR3 plus reference TRBV5-1 and TRBJ2-1, the full variable domain is KAGVTQTPRYLIKTRGQQVTLSCSPISGHRSVSWYQQTPGQGLQFLFEYFSETQRNKGNFPGRFSGRQFSNSRSEMNVSTLELGDSALYLCASSYYRERAVFGPGTRLTVL.

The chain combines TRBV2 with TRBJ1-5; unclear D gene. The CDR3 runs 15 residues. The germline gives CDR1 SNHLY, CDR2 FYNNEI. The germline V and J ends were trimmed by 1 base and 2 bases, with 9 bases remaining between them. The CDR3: CASSEGGLGNQPQHF. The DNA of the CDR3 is TGTGCCAGCAGTGAAGGAGGGCTCGGCAATCAGCCCCAGCATTTT.

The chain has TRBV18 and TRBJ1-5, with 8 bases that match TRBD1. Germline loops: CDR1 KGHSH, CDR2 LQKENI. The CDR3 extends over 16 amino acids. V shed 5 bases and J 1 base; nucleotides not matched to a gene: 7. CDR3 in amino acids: CASSAQGALSNQPQHF. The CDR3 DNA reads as TGTGCCAGCTCAGCCCAGGGGGCCTTGAGCAATCAGCCCCAGCATTTT.

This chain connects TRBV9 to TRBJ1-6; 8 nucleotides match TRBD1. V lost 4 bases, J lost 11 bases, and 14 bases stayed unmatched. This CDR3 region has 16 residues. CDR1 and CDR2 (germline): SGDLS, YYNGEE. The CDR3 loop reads CASSPSGGEMRTPLHF. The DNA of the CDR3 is TGTGCCAGCAGCCCCTCAGGGGGCGAGATGAGAACACCCCTCCACTTT.

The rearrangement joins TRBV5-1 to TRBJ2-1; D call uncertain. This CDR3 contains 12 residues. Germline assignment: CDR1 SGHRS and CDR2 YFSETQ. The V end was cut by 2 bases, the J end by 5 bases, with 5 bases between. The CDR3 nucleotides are TGCGCCAGCAGCTTTACAGACAATGAGCAGTTCTTC. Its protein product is CASSFTDNEQFF.

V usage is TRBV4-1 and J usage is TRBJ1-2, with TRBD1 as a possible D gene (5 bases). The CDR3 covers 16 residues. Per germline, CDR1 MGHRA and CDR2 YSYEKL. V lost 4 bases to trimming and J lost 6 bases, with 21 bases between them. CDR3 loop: CASSLDQGSRVDGYTF. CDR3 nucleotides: TGCGCCAGCAGCCTGGACCAGGGCAGCCGAGTCGATGGCTACACCTTC.

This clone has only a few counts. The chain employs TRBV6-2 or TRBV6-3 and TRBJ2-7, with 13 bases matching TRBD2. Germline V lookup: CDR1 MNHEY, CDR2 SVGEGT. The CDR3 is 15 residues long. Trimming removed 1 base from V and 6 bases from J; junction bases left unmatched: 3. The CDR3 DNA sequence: TGTGCCAGCAGTTACTTACTAGCGGGGGGGCTCGAGCAGTACTTC. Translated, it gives CASSYLLAGGLEQYF.

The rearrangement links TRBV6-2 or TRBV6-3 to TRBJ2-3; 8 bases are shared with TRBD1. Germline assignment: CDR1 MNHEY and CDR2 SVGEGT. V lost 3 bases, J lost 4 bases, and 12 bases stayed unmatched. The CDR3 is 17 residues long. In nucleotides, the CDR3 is TGTGCCAGCAGTTATAGGACCGACAGGGGACCATCAGATACGCAGTATTTT. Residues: CASSYRTDRGPSDTQYF.

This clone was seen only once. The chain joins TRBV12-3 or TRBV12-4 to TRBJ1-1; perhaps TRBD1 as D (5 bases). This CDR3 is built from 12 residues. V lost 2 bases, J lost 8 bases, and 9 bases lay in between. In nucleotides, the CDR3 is TGTGCCAGCAGTTTATTACGACAGGAAGCTTTCTTT. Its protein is CASSLLRQEAFF.

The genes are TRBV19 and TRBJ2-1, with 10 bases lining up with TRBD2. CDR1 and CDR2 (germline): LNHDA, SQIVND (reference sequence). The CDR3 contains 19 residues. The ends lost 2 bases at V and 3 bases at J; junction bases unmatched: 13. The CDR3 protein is CASSIKPGLAGAIYNEQFF. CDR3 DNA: TGTGCCAGTAGTATAAAGCCGGGTCTAGCGGGGGCCATCTACAATGAGCAGTTCTTC.

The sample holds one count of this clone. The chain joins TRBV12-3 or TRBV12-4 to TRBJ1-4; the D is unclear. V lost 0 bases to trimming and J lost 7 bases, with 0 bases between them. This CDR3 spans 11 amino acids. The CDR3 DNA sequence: TGTGCCAGCAGTTTAGCTGAAAAACTGTTTTTT. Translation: CASSLAEKLFF.

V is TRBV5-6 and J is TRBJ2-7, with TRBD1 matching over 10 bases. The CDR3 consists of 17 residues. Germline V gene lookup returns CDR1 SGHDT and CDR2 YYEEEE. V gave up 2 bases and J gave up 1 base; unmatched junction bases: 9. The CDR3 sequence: CASSFTPGQGRSYEQYF. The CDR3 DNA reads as TGTGCCAGCAGCTTTACCCCGGGACAGGGGAGGTCCTACGAGCAGTACTTC.

CDR3 DNA sequence: TGCAGTGCTAATCAGCAAGAGACCCAGTACTTC. It yields the protein CSANQQETQYF. The J gene is TRBJ2-5, the V gene TRBV20-1; D gene unclear. Per the germline V gene, CDR1 is DFQATT and CDR2 is SNEGSKA (reference sequence). V gave up 4 bases and J gave up 2 bases, with 5 bases separating them. The CDR3 covers 11 residues.

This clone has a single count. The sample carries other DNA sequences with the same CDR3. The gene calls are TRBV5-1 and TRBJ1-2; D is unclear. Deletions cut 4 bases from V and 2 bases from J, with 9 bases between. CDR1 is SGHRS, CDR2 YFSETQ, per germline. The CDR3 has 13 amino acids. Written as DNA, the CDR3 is TGCGCCAGCAGCCCGGACGGGAACTATGGCTACACCTTC. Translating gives CASSPDGNYGYTF.